This T cell receptor beta chain was found in a study of blood T cells in healthy people across ages. Primed by a sample-barcoded 5' primer and a J-beta primer mix, a second PCR proceeded for roughly 6 to 12 cycles. The authors tagged each cDNA molecule using a template-switch adaptor with 12 random nucleotides. TCRdb reprocessed the 5' RACE reads via MiXCR and lists one record per CDR3 protein. The sample holds more than 1 million distinct CDR3 sequences, 40% to 55% seen once. CDR3 length equals 18 residues. Germline V gives CDR1 MNHEY, CDR2 SVGEGT. Source material: blood. This clonotype was sampled from a woman in her sixties in good health. The gene calls are TRBV6-2 or TRBV6-3 and TRBJ2-5; D possibly corresponds to TRBD2 (6 bases). The DNA matches TRBJ2-4 better at its end, which makes the J call doubtful. Here the CDR3 DNA reads TGTGCCAGCAGTTACTCGATCCAGGCTCCGGGAGCCCGGAACATTCAGTACTTC. Residues: CASSYSIQAPGARNIQYF.